This T cell receptor beta chain was retrieved from a study of PD-L1 blockade in urothelial cancer. At the level of the study: Administration of atezolizumab to patients began in the mid-2010s, at 1,200 mg intravenously every 3 weeks. Male patients with bladder-origin urothelial cancer numbered about 85% of the 29. The median T cell count in blood samples was more than 110,000.

The table came from immunoSEQ multiplex PCR; TCRdb's copy has only in-frame clones and leaves some out. The sample contains some 97,000 clones, approximately 90% of which appear only once. With 5 bases removed from V and 3 bases from J, the gap between germline ends came to 4 bases. The CDR3 consists of 11 residues. Germline CDR1 is LNHDA and CDR2 is SQIVND (reference sequence). The TCR comes from an elderly woman with urothelial cancer. The rearrangement links TRBV19 to TRBJ1-2; D gene unclear. Sample: PBMCs, taken around atezolizumab (anti-PD-L1) treatment. CDR3 protein: CASSRDYGYTF. The CDR3 DNA is TGTGCCAGTAGTCGTGACTATGGCTACACCTTC.